This T cell receptor (beta chain) emerged from a study of early stage breast cancer tumors. In the study overall: Around 10-fold was the mean read coverage per sample.

The assay was immunoSEQ multiplex PCR, and TCRdb's table has in-frame clones only and misses some. The table lists about 48,000 clones, 75% to 85% of them singletons, with 1.1% to 1.5% in the top ten. The V gene's germline CDR1 is SNHLY and CDR2 FYNNEI. V lost 5 bases, J lost 4 bases, and 12 bases lay in between. The CDR3 has 14 residues. Study outcomes and limitations: Compared with adjacent normal breast tissue, tumors showed about 2.5-fold greater T cell density and higher clonality. Functional markers like CD4, CD8 and FOXP3 were missed in bulk sequencing. Most shared enriched TCRB sequences were commonly generated ones.

Remarks on this clone: Its cognate antigen is unknown.

V gene TRBV2 combines with J gene TRBJ2-1; the D gene is possibly TRBD2 (6 bases). The clonotype originates from a person aged 50-59 years with breast cancer. Sequenced material: blood. This CDR3 reads CASSLDYKYNEQFF. Here the CDR3 DNA reads TGTGCCAGCAGTTTGGACTACAAGTACAATGAGCAGTTCTTC. Based on the CDR3 plus reference TRBV2 and TRBJ2-1, the full variable domain is EPEVTQTPSHQVTQMGQEVILRCVPISNHLYFYWYRQILGQKVEFLVSFYNNEISEKSEIFDDQFSVERPDGSNFTLKIRSTKLEDSAMYFCASSLDYKYNEQFFGPGTRLTVL.